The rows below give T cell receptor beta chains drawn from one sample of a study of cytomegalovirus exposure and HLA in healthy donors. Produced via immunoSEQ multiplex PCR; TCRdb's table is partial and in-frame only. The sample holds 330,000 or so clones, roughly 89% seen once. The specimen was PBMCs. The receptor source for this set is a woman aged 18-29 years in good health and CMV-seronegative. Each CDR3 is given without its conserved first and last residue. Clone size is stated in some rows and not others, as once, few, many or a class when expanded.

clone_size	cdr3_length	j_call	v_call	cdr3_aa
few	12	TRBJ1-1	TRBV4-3	ASSQDQGDTEAF
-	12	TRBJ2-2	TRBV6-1	ASSSGQYTGELF
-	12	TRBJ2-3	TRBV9	ASGGLGAADTQY
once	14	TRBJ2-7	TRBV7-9	ASSPTNGLSSYEQY
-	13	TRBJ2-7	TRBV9	ASSSIVQGTGEQY
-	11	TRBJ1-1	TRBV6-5	ASTRTENTEAF
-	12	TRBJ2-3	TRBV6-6	ASSFGTSPDTQY
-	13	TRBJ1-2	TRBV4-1	ASSQELEPRGGYT
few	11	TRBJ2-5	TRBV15	ATSKGQGETQY
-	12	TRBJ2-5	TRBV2	ASRAGTGQETQY
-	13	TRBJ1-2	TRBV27	ASSLSRGRFGGYT
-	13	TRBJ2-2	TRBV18	ASSPGSGSSGELF
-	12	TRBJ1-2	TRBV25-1	ASSDPGQGVSYT
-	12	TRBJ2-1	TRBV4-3	ASSQDHSTHEQF
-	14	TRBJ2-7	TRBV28	ASSPASGSSPYEQY
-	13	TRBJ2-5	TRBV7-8	ASSSTPSSMETQY
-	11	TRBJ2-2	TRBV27	ASSLRGSGELF
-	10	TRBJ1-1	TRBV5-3	ARRAGNTEAF
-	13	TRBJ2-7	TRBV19	ASSIEGTGRREQY
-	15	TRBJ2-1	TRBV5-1	ASSLVSGSLGDNEQF
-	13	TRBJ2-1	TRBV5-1	ASTLAGGPSNEQF
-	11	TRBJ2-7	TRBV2	ASKGVGALEQY
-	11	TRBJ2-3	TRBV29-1	STTSGSTDTQY
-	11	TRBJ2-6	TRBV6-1	ASDRWGANVLT
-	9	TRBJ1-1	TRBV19	ASIMNTEAF
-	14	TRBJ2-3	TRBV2	ASTWGSGRLGDTQY
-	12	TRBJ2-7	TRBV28	ASSSPGQGYEQY
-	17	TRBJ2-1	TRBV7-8	ASSLGRASGRGSYNEQF
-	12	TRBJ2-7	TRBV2	ASRSDSVKDEQY
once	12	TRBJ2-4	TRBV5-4	ASSLMGGKNIQY
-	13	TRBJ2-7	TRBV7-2	ASSVRGVAGGARF
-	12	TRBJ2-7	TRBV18	ASSPSLTGNEQY
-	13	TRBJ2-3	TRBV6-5	ATVDRGRSTDTQY
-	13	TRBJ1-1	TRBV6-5	ASSYSYRVNTEAF